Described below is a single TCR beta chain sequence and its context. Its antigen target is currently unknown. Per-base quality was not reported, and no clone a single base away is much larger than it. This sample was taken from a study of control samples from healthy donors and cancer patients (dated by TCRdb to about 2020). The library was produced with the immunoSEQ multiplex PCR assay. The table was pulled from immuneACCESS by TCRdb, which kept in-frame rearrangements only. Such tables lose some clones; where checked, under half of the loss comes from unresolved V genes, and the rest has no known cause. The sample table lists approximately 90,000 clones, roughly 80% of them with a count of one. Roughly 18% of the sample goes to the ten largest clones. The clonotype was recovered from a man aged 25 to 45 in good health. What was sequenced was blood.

The nucleotide sequence is given as TGTGCCAGCAGTGACCTCTCGGATGAGCAGTTCTTC. Translated, this gives CASSDLSDEQFF. The V and J segments used are TRBV6-1 and TRBJ2-1; the D gene assignment is ambiguous. Spanning cysteine to phenylalanine, the CDR3 consists of 12 amino acids. Of the read, only the CDR3 DNA is kept; its 36 bases are in frame from base 1. The germline V gene sets CDR1 to MNHNS and CDR2 to SASEGT. Deletion took 3 bases off V and 8 bases off J, with a span of 8 bases between the germline ends.